These T cell receptor beta chains were read from a single sample in a study of OX40 agonist ivuxolimab in advanced cancers. Profiled with immunoSEQ multiplex PCR; TCRdb holds only in-frame clones, not every one. This table holds over 50,000 clones, around 91% found once. The specimen comprised CD4+ or CD8+ T cells sorted from blood, sampled in a trial of the OX40 agonist ivuxolimab. The receptors come from an adult with an advanced solid tumor such as melanoma, head and neck, liver or kidney cancer. CDR3s include the opening cysteine and the closing phenylalanine or tryptophan. The D gene is left open where the match is weak. For some rows the clone size is stated as once, few or many, or as a class when expanded; others skip it.

clone size | D gene | J gene | V gene | CDR3 protein | CDR3 DNA
. | . | TRBJ2-5 | TRBV7-2 | CASSLTLRGFQETQYF | TGTGCCAGCAGCTTAACTTTAAGAGGGTTTCAAGAGACCCAGTACTTC
. | TRBD2 | TRBJ2-7 | TRBV4-3 | CASSQALQRERYEQYF | TGCGCCAGCAGCCAAGCCCTTCAGCGGGAGCGCTACGAGCAGTACTTC
. | . | TRBJ2-1 | TRBV13 | CASSYDSSYNEQFF | TGTGCCAGCAGCTACGACAGCTCCTACAATGAGCAGTTCTTC
. | . | TRBJ2-7 | TRBV13 | CASSLELAYEQYF | TGTGCCAGCAGCTTAGAACTAGCCTACGAGCAGTACTTC
once | . | TRBJ1-2 | TRBV19 | CASRGPVAGVYGYTF | TGTGCCAGTAGGGGGCCGGTGGCAGGGGTCTATGGCTACACCTTC
. | . | TRBJ2-7 | TRBV9 | CASSVGQPGEQYF | TGTGCCAGCAGCGTAGGGCAGCCGGGCGAGCAGTACTTC
. | . | TRBJ2-3 | TRBV6-5 | CASSSHRADTQYF | TGTGCCAGCAGCTCCCATAGGGCAGATACGCAGTATTTT
. | TRBD1 | TRBJ1-2 | TRBV4-3 | CASSQDHRGGGYTF | TGCGCCAGCAGCCAAGACCACAGGGGTGGTGGCTACACCTTC
. | TRBD2 | TRBJ2-1 | TRBV7-9 | CASSWGLADNEQFF | TGTGCCAGCAGCTGGGGACTAGCGGACAATGAGCAGTTCTTC
. | . | TRBJ2-1 | TRBV2 | CASSDILWSYNEQFF | TGTGCCAGCAGTGATATATTGTGGTCCTACAATGAGCAGTTCTTC
. | . | TRBJ2-1 | TRBV5-6 | CASSLVGYYPYNEQFF | TGTGCCAGCAGCTTGGTTGGTTATTACCCCTACAATGAGCAGTTCTTC
. | TRBD1 | TRBJ2-1 | TRBV6-5 | CASSYGTDSSYNEQFF | TGTGCCAGCAGTTACGGGACAGACAGCTCCTACAATGAGCAGTTCTTC
. | TRBD1 | TRBJ2-7 | TRBV4-3 | CASSQVYRGAYEQYF | TGCGCCAGCAGCCAAGTATACAGGGGTGCCTACGAGCAGTACTTC
. | TRBD1 | TRBJ1-4 | TRBV28 | CASSSARQGRTNEKLFF | TGTGCCAGCAGTTCCGCGAGACAGGGGAGGACTAATGAAAAACTGTTTTTT
. | . | TRBJ2-5 | TRBV19 | CASSIGAVGQETQYF | TGTGCCAGTAGTATCGGGGCCGTGGGGCAGGAGACCCAGTACTTC
. | . | TRBJ2-1 | TRBV16 | CASSQRGQPNEQFF | TGTGCCAGCAGCCAACGTGGACAGCCTAATGAGCAGTTCTTC
. | . | TRBJ1-2 | TRBV7-9 | CASSLAGLYGYTF | TGTGCCAGCAGCTTAGCCGGGTTATATGGCTACACCTTC
. | TRBD2 | TRBJ2-7 | TRBV2 | CASEGLAVSSEQYF | TGTGCCAGCGAGGGACTAGCCGTTTCCTCCGAGCAGTACTTC
. | . | TRBJ2-7 | TRBV5-8 | CASSLRSVWGWRTEQYF | TGTGCCAGCAGCTTGAGGTCCGTTTGGGGCTGGAGAACCGAGCAGTACTTC
. | . | TRBJ2-3 | TRBV4-3 | CASSLTQDTDTQYF | TGCGCCAGCAGCCTCACCCAGGACACAGATACGCAGTATTTT
once | TRBD1 | TRBJ1-1 | TRBV28 | CASSLQGGNTEAFF | TGTGCCAGCAGTTTACAGGGGGGGAACACTGAAGCTTTCTTT
. | TRBD2 | TRBJ2-3 | TRBV2 | CASSGLAVTDTQYF | TGTGCCAGCAGTGGACTAGCGGTCACAGATACGCAGTATTTT
few | . | TRBJ1-1 | TRBV6-6 | CASSYPYTEAFF | TGTGCCAGCAGTTACCCCTACACTGAAGCTTTCTTT
. | TRBD2 | TRBJ2-3 | TRBV28 | CASSLREIADTQYF | TGTGCCAGCAGTTTGCGGGAGATCGCAGATACGCAGTATTTT
. | TRBD1 | TRBJ2-1 | TRBV5-4 | CASSSWTGGYNEQFF | TGTGCCAGCAGCTCTTGGACAGGCGGATACAATGAGCAGTTCTTC
. | . | TRBJ1-2 | TRBV10-3 | CAITGTGNSNYGYTF | TGTGCCATCACTGGAACAGGGAACTCTAACTATGGCTACACCTTC
. | . | TRBJ2-7 | TRBV27 | CASSLSPQVSYEQYF | TGTGCCAGCAGTTTATCGCCGCAGGTCTCCTACGAGCAGTACTTC
. | . | TRBJ2-1 | TRBV7-3 | CASSSPGLGNNEQFF | TGTGCCAGCAGCTCACCGGGACTGGGGAACAATGAGCAGTTCTTC
few | . | TRBJ1-3 | TRBV11-2 | CASTYQVSGNTIYF | TGTGCCAGCACCTACCAGGTCTCTGGAAACACCATATATTTT